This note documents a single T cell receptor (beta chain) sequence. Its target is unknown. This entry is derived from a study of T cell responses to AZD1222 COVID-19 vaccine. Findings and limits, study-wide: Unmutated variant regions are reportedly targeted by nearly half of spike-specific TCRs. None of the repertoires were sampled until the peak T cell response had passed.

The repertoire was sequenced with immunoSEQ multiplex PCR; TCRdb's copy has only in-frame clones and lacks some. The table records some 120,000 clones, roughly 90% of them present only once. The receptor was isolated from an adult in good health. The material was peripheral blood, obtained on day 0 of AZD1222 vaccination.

The CDR3 nucleotides are TGTGCCAGCAGAGTTTTAGCTGAAGCTTTCTTT. This translates into CASRVLAEAFF. This sequence joins TRBV7-9 and TRBJ1-1; unclear D gene. Between the trimmed V and J ends, which lost 6 bases and 6 bases, there was a span of 8 bases. The CDR3 sequence is 11 residues long. CDR1 SEHNR and CDR2 FQNEAQ come from the germline V gene (reference sequence).